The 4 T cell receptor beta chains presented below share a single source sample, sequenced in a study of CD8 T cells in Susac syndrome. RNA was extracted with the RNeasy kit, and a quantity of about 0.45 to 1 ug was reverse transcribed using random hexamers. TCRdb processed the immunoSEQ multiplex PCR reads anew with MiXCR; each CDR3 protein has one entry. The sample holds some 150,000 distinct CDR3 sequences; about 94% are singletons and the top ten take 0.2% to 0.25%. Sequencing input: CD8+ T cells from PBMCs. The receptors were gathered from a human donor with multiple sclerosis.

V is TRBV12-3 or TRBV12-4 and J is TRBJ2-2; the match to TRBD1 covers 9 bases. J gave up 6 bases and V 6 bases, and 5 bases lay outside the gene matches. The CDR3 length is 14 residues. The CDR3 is CASRRDRDAGELFF. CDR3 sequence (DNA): TGTGCCAGCAGACGGGACAGGGATGCCGGGGAGCTGTTTTTT.

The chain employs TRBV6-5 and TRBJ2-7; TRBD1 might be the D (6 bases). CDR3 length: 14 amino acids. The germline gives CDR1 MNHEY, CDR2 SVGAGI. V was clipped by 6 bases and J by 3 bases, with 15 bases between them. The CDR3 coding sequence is TGTGCCAGCAGCCTGGACAGCTCTAACTACGAGCAGTACTTC. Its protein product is CASSLDSSNYEQYF.

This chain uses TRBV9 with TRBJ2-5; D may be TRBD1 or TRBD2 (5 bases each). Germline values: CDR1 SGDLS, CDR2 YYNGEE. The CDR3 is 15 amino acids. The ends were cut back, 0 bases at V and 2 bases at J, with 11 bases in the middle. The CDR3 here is CASSVVQGPQETQYF. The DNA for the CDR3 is TGTGCCAGCAGCGTAGTCCAGGGACCTCAAGAGACCCAGTACTTC.

This CDR3 is CAWSVVGTANTGELFF. The CDR3 DNA sequence: TGTGCCTGGAGTGTAGTAGGAACCGCGAACACCGGGGAGCTGTTTTTT. J is TRBJ2-2 and V is TRBV30; no firm D call. In germline, CDR1 is GTSNPN, CDR2 SVGIG (reference sequence). Between the trimmed V and J ends, which lost 0 bases and 0 bases, there was a span of 11 bases. The CDR3 is made up of 16 amino acids.